These T cell receptor beta chains were read from a single sample in a study of cytomegalovirus exposure and HLA in healthy donors. The protocol was immunoSEQ multiplex PCR, while the TCRdb copy is restricted to in-frame clones and leaves out a portion. The sample lists 130,000 to 150,000 clones, 60% to 85% seen once, with 3.9% in the top ten. The sequencing input was PBMCs. The source of these receptors is a man aged 18 to 35 in good health and CMV-seronegative. CDR3s include the opening cysteine and the closing phenylalanine or tryptophan. A D gene is named only where the DNA matches it firmly. For some rows the clone size is stated as once, few or many, or as a class when expanded; others skip it.

>14|TRBD2|TRBV15|NA|TRBJ2-1
CATSRGGGALGQFF
TGTGCCACCAGCAGAGGCGGGGGAGCACTTGGGCAGTTCTTC
>15|NA|TRBV9|NA|TRBJ1-3
CASSLYEGAGNTIYF
TGTGCCAGCAGCCTATATGAGGGAGCTGGAAACACCATATATTTT
>16|NA|TRBV27|once|TRBJ1-6
CASSLRGTLYNSPLHF
TGTGCCAGCAGTTTACGGGGGACCCTCTATAATTCACCCCTCCACTTT
>15|TRBD1|TRBV27|NA|TRBJ1-5
CASSWGTGRNQPQHF
TGTGCCAGCAGTTGGGGGACAGGGCGCAATCAGCCCCAGCATTTT
>14|NA|TRBV2|NA|TRBJ2-3
CASGPGVGTDTQYF
TGTGCCAGCGGACCAGGGGTGGGCACAGATACGCAGTATTTT
>13|NA|TRBV29-1|NA|TRBJ2-7
CSVELGSSYEQYF
TGCAGCGTTGAGTTGGGGAGCTCCTACGAGCAGTACTTC
>14|NA|TRBV5-6|NA|TRBJ2-2
CASSLVSGTGELFF
TGTGCCAGCAGCTTGGTATCCGGGACCGGGGAGCTGTTTTTT
>12|NA|TRBV30|NA|TRBJ1-1
CAWTGGGLEAFF
TGTGCCTGGACCGGGGGTGGGCTTGAAGCTTTCTTT
>12|NA|TRBV7-8|NA|TRBJ2-5
CASSRPGWEQYF
TGTGCCAGCAGCCGACCGGGGTGGGAGCAGTACTTC
>12|NA|TRBV11-3|NA|TRBJ2-2
CASRDTTRELFF
TGTGCCAGCAGGGATACGACTCGGGAGCTGTTTTTT
>16|NA|TRBV5-1|NA|TRBJ2-1
CASSSYVGASYNEQFF
TGCGCCAGCAGCTCATACGTGGGGGCCTCCTACAATGAGCAGTTCTTC
>16|NA|TRBV7-8|NA|TRBJ1-2
CASSRRTVEDSRGYTF
TGCGCCAGCAGCCGGAGGACGGTCGAGGACTCGCGGGGCTACACCTTC
>15|NA|TRBV11-2|NA|TRBJ2-1
CASVDTPSSYNEQFF
TGTGCCAGCGTGGACACCCCGAGCTCCTACAATGAGCAGTTCTTC
>15|NA|TRBV7-2|NA|TRBJ1-3
CASSLVPGGWNTIYF
TGTGCCAGCAGCTTAGTCCCAGGTGGTTGGAACACCATATATTTT
>12|NA|TRBV9|NA|TRBJ1-1
CASTGQNTEAFF
TGTGCCAGCACGGGACAGAACACTGAAGCTTTCTTT
>15|NA|TRBV10-2|NA|TRBJ2-6
CASSAQGSGANVLTF
TGCGCCAGCAGTGCCCAGGGATCCGGGGCCAACGTCCTGACTTTC
>13|TRBD2|TRBV5-1|NA|TRBJ2-7
CASSPGRAYEQYF
TGCGCCAGCAGCCCAGGGAGGGCCTACGAGCAGTACTTC
>16|NA|TRBV25-1|NA|TRBJ2-5
CASGLPGTDSQETQYF
TGTGCCAGCGGACTACCGGGGACAGATTCCCAAGAGACCCAGTACTTC
>15|NA|TRBV5-4|NA|TRBJ2-5
CASSLNRGGPETQYF
TGTGCCAGCAGCCTGAACCGAGGGGGTCCAGAGACCCAGTACTTC
>17|TRBD1|TRBV11-2|once|TRBJ1-3
CASSLGTGTGNGNTIYF
TGTGCCAGCAGCTTAGGTACCGGGACAGGGAACGGGAACACCATATATTTT
>15|TRBD1|TRBV6-5|NA|TRBJ1-1
CASSYQGQGNTEAFF
TGTGCCAGCAGTTACCAGGGACAGGGGAACACTGAAGCTTTCTTT
>14|NA|TRBV13|NA|TRBJ2-7
CASSLGRSGREQYF
TGTGCCAGCAGCTTAGGCCGTAGCGGTCGCGAGCAGTACTTC
>11|TRBD2|TRBV29-1|NA|TRBJ2-7
CSVWGGYEQYF
TGCAGCGTGTGGGGGGGCTACGAGCAGTACTTC
>15|TRBD1|TRBV7-3|NA|TRBJ2-7
CASSLGTGSHHEQYF
TGTGCCAGCAGCCTCGGGACAGGCTCCCACCACGAGCAGTACTTC
>13|TRBD1|TRBV5-4|NA|TRBJ2-7
CASSLEMGQRQYF
TGTGCCAGCAGCTTGGAGATGGGACAGAGACAGTACTTC
>15|TRBD1|TRBV2|NA|TRBJ1-2
CASTPDRGFSGGYTF
TGTGCCAGCACCCCCGACAGGGGGTTTTCTGGTGGCTACACCTTC
>15|TRBD2|TRBV27|NA|TRBJ2-7
CASSFFLAGGYEQYF
TGTGCCAGCAGTTTTTTTCTCGCGGGAGGCTACGAGCAGTACTTC
>12|NA|TRBV27|NA|TRBJ1-1
CASRTGNTEAFF
TGTGCCAGCAGGACAGGGAACACTGAAGCTTTCTTT
>12|TRBD2|TRBV6-5|few|TRBJ2-7
CASSRGGYEQYF
TGTGCCAGCAGTCGGGGAGGGTACGAGCAGTACTTC
>11|NA|TRBV6-5|NA|TRBJ1-2
CASSYGDSYTF
TGTGCCAGCAGTTACGGGGACTCCTACACCTTC
>16|NA|TRBV7-8|NA|TRBJ2-3
CASSFPPGSGTDTQYF
TGTGCCAGCAGCTTTCCCCCCGGGAGCGGCACAGATACGCAGTATTTT
>14|TRBD1|TRBV6-5|NA|TRBJ2-5
CASSFQGAQETQYF
TGTGCCAGCAGTTTCCAGGGGGCCCAAGAGACCCAGTACTTC
>16|TRBD1|TRBV25-1|NA|TRBJ2-7
CASSEIFGTGGYEQYF
TGTGCCAGCAGTGAAATTTTCGGGACAGGGGGGTACGAGCAGTACTTC
>15|TRBD1|TRBV5-8|NA|TRBJ2-7
CASSTRETGLDEQYF
TGTGCCAGCAGTACCCGTGAGACAGGGTTAGACGAGCAGTACTTC
>15|NA|TRBV5-4|NA|TRBJ2-2
CASSLDFRGTGELFF
TGTGCCAGCAGCTTGGATTTCAGGGGCACCGGGGAGCTGTTTTTT
>13|NA|TRBV21-1|NA|TRBJ2-2
CASSRTVPGELFF
TGTGCCAGCAGCAGGACAGTCCCCGGGGAGCTGTTTTTT
>16|TRBD2|TRBV11-2|NA|TRBJ2-3
CASSLGLAGGSDTQYF
TGTGCCAGCAGCTTAGGACTAGCGGGGGGGTCGGATACGCAGTATTTT
>15|TRBD1|TRBV6-5|NA|TRBJ1-2
CASSRDSIFNYGYTF
TGTGCCAGCAGCCGGGACAGCATCTTCAACTATGGCTACACCTTC
>16|TRBD2|TRBV11-2|NA|TRBJ2-7
CASSVGRLANLNEQYF
TGTGCCAGCAGCGTCGGCAGACTAGCGAATCTTAACGAGCAGTACTTC
>15|TRBD2|TRBV7-2|NA|TRBJ2-5
CASSKSGLAGQTQYF
TGTGCCAGCAGCAAATCGGGACTAGCGGGGCAGACCCAGTACTTC
>17|NA|TRBV11-2|NA|TRBJ2-5
CASSLGVSRGRQETQYF
TGTGCCAGCAGCTTGGGGGTATCGAGGGGGAGACAAGAGACCCAGTACTTC
>12|NA|TRBV29-1|NA|TRBJ2-7
CSVQTHTYEQYF
TGCAGCGTTCAGACACACACCTACGAGCAGTACTTC
>15|NA|TRBV19|NA|TRBJ1-4
CASSTDRSTNEKLFF
TGTGCCAGTAGTACGGACAGATCAACTAATGAAAAACTGTTTTTT
>13|NA|TRBV11-2|NA|TRBJ2-5
CASSRREVETQYF
TGTGCCAGCAGTCGTAGGGAGGTGGAGACCCAGTACTTC
>16|TRBD1|TRBV5-1|NA|TRBJ1-2
CASRPEYRGWNYGYTF
TGCGCCAGTAGGCCAGAATACAGGGGGTGGAACTATGGCTACACCTTC
>15|NA|TRBV9|NA|TRBJ2-7
CASSATPSGTYEQYF
TGTGCCAGCAGCGCTACGCCCAGCGGAACCTACGAGCAGTACTTC
>16|NA|TRBV2|NA|TRBJ1-1
CASRRNQGGTTEKSFF
TGTGCCAGCAGGCGTAATCAAGGGGGAACCACTGAGAAATCTTTCTTT
>16|NA|TRBV19|once|TRBJ2-4
CASNQTPAVAKNIQYF
TGTGCCAGTAACCAAACGCCTGCGGTTGCCAAAAACATTCAGTACTTC
>13|TRBD1|TRBV30|NA|TRBJ1-2
CAWTGQGDYGYTF
TGTGCCTGGACGGGGCAGGGGGACTATGGCTACACCTTC
>15|TRBD1|TRBV7-2|once|TRBJ2-4
CASSFWGQGEDIQYF
TGTGCCAGCAGCTTTTGGGGACAGGGTGAGGACATTCAGTACTTC
>15|TRBD2|TRBV5-5|NA|TRBJ2-7
CASSPLTSGVYEQYF
TGTGCCAGCAGCCCCCTGACTAGCGGGGTCTACGAGCAGTACTTC
>15|TRBD2|TRBV11-1|NA|TRBJ2-1
CASCREGFAYNEQFF
TGTGCCAGCTGTCGGGAGGGCTTCGCCTACAATGAGCAGTTCTTC
>15|NA|TRBV5-1|NA|TRBJ1-1
CASSPFTTTNTEAFF
TGCGCCAGCAGCCCCTTCACGACAACCAACACTGAAGCTTTCTTT